These 3 T cell receptor beta chains were sequenced from one sample in a study of early T cells in non-severe SARS-CoV-2 infection. One entry per CDR3 protein, called by TCRdb with MiXCR from the 5' RACE reads. The sample has roughly 99,000 distinct CDR3 sequences; more than 10% are singletons. Sequencing used whole blood, obtained at baseline. The source of these receptors is an adult who was a healthcare worker with PCR-confirmed SARS-CoV-2 infection or an uninfected control (not recorded which).

This sequence joins TRBV27 and TRBJ2-1, with TRBD2 matching 9 bases. In germline, CDR1 is MNHEY, CDR2 SMNVEV (reference sequence). After removal of 4 bases from V and 4 bases from J, the junction contained 8 bases not matched to a gene. This CDR3 is 16 amino acids long. The CDR3 bases are TGTGCCAGCAGTTCCGAGCGGGAGGACCCTTACAATGAGCAGTTCTTC. Its translation: CASSSEREDPYNEQFF.

This clonotype was seen more than once but under ten times. V gene TRBV12-3 or TRBV12-4 combines with J gene TRBJ1-5; weak D call: TRBD1 (5 bases). The CDR3 extends over 12 amino acids. Trimming took 6 bases from V and 4 from J, leaving 7 bases between them. The CDR3, as DNA: TGTGCCAGCAGGGACAAGAATCAGCCCCAGCATTTT. Its translation: CASRDKNQPQHF.

This clonotype has only a few counts. V usage is TRBV20-1 and J usage is TRBJ2-3, with 10 positions matching TRBD2. J was trimmed by 1 base and V by 2 bases; bases with no gene match: 3. Germline CDR1 DFQATT, CDR2 SNEGSKA (reference sequence). The CDR3 contains 15 residues. CDR3 amino acids: CSARSLAGGTDTQYF. CDR3 coding DNA: TGCAGTGCTAGAAGCCTAGCGGGGGGCACAGATACGCAGTATTTT.